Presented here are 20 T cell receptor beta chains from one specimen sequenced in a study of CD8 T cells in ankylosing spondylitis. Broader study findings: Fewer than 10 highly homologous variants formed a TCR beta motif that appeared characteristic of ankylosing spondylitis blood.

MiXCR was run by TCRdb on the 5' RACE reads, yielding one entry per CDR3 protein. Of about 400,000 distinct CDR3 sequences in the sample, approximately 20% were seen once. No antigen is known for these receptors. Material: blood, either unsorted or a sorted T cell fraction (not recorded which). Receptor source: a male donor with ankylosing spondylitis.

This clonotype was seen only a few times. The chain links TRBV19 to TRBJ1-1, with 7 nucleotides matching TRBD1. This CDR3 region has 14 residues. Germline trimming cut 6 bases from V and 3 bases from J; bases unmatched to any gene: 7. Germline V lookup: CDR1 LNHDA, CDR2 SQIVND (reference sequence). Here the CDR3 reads CASRATGVYTEAFF. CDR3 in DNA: TGTGCCAGTAGAGCAACAGGGGTCTACACTGAAGCTTTCTTT.

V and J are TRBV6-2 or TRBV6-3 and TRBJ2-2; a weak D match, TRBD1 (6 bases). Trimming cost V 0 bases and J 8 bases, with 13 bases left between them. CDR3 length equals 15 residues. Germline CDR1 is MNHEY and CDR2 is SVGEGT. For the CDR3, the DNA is TGTGCCAGCAGTTACTCTTTGACAGGTCATGGGGAGCTGTTTTTT. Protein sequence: CASSYSLTGHGELFF.

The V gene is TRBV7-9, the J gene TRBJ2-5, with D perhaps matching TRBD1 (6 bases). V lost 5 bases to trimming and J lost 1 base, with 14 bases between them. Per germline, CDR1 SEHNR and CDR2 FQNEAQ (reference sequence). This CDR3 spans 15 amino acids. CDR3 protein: CASSPITGFQETQYF. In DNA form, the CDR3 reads TGTGCCAGCAGCCCGATAACAGGGTTCCAAGAGACCCAGTACTTC.

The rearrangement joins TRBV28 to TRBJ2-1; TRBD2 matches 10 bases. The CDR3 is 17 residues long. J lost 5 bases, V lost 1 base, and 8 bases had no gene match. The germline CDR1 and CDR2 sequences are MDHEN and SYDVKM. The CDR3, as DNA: TGTGCCAGCAGTTTATTTGGTCTAGCGGGAGACGACAATGAGCAGTTCTTC. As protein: CASSLFGLAGDDNEQFF.

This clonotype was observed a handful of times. This CDR3 is CASTLVPRGYNQPQHF. Here the CDR3 DNA reads TGTGCCAGCACCCTAGTGCCACGGGGTTACAATCAGCCCCAGCATTTT. V gene TRBV6-1 combines with J gene TRBJ1-5; D unclear. Germline CDR1 reads MNHNS; CDR2 reads SASEGT. V lost 7 bases, J lost 3 bases, and 19 bases lay in between. There are 16 residues in the CDR3.

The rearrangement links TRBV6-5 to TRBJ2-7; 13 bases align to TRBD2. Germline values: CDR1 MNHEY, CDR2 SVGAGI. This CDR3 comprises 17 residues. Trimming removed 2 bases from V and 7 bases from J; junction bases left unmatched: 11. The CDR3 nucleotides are TGTGCCAGCAGTTACACCTTCGGACTAGCGGGAGTTAGAGAGCAGTACTTC. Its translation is CASSYTFGLAGVREQYF.

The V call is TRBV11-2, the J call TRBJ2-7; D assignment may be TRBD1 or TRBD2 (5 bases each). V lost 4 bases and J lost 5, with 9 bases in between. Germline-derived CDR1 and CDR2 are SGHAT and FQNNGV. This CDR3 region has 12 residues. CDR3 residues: CASSSEGHEQYF. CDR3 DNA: TGTGCCAGCAGCTCCGAGGGGCACGAGCAGTACTTC.

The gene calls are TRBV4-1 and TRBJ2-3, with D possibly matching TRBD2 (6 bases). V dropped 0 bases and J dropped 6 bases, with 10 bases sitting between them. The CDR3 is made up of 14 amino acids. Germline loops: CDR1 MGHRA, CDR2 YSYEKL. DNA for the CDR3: TGCGCCAGCAGCCAAGATGGGGGGTTTGATACGCAGTATTTT. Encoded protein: CASSQDGGFDTQYF.

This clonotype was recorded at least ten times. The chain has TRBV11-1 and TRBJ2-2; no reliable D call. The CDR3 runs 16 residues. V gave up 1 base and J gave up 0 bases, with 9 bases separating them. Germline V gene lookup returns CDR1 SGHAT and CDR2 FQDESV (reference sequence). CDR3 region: CASSLGMVANTGELFF. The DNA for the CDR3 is TGTGCCAGCAGCTTAGGAATGGTCGCGAACACCGGGGAGCTGTTTTTT.

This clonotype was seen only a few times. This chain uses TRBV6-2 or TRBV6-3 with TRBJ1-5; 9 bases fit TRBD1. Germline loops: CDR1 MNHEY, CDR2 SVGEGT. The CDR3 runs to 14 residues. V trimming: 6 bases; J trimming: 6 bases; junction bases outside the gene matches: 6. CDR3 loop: CASRETGGAQPQHF. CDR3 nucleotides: TGTGCCAGCAGGGAGACAGGGGGGGCTCAGCCCCAGCATTTT.

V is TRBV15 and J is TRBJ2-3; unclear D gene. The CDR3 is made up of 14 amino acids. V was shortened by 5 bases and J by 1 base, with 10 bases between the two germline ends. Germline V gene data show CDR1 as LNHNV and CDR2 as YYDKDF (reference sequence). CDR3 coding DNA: TGTGCCACCAGCGTCGGGCTGGGCACAGATACGCAGTATTTT. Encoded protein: CATSVGLGTDTQYF.

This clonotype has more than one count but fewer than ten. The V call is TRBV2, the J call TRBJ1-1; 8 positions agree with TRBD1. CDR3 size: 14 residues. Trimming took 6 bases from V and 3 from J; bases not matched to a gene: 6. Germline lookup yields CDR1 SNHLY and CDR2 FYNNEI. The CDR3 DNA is TGTGCCAGCAGGACAGGGGTGGCGGACACTGAAGCTTTCTTT. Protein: CASRTGVADTEAFF.

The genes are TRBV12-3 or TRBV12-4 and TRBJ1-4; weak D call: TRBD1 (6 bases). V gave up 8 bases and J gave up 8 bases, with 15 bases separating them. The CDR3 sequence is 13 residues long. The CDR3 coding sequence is TGTGCCAGCCGAACAGGGTCGGGGGAAAAACTGTTTTTT. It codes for CASRTGSGEKLFF.

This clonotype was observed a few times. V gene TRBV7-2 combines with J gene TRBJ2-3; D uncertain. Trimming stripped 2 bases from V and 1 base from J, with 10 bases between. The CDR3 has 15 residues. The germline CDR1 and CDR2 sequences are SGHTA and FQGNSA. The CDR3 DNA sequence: TGTGCCAGCAGCTTACAGCACCACCGCACAGATACGCAGTATTTT. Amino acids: CASSLQHHRTDTQYF. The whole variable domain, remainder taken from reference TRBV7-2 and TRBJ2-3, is GAGVSQSPSNKVTEKGKDVELRCDPISGHTALYWYRQSLGQGLEFLIYFQGNSAPDKSGLPSDRFSAERTGGSVSTLTIQRTQQEDSAVYLCASSLQHHRTDTQYFGPGTRLTVL.

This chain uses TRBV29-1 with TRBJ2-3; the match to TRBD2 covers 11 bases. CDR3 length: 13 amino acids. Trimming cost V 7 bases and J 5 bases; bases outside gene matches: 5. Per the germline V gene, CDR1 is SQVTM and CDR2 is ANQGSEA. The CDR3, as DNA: TGCAGCGATCTAGCGGGAGGCAGAGATACGCAGTATTTT. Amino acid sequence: CSDLAGGRDTQYF.

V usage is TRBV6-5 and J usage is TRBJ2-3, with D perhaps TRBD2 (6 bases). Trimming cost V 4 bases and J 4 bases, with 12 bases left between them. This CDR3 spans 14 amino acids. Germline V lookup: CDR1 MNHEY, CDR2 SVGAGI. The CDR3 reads CASSWERAADTQYF. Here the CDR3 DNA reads TGTGCCAGCAGTTGGGAGCGGGCGGCAGATACGCAGTATTTT.

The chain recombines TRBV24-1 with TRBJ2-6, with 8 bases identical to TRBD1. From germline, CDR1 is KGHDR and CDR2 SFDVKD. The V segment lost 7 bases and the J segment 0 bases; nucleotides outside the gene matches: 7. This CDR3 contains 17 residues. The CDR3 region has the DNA TGTGCCACCAGCGCAGGGGGCGCGTACTCTGGGGCCAACGTCCTGACTTTC. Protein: CATSAGGAYSGANVLTF.

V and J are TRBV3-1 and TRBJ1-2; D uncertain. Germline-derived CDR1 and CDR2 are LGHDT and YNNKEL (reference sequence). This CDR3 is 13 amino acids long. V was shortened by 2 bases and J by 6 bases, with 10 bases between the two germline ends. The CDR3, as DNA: TGTGCCAGCAGCCAACTAGGGAGAAATGGCTACACCTTC. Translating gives CASSQLGRNGYTF.

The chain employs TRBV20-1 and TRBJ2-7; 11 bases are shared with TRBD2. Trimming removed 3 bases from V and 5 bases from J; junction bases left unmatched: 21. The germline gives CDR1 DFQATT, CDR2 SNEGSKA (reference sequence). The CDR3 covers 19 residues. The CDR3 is CSASVRGLAGVATEDEQYF. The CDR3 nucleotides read TGCAGTGCTAGCGTACGCGGACTAGCGGGCGTTGCGACGGAGGACGAGCAGTACTTC.

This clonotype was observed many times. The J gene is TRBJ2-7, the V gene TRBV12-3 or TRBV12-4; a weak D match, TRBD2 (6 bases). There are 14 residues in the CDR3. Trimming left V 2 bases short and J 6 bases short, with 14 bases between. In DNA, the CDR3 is TGTGCCAGCAGTTTATCCCTGACTAGTCCCGAGCAGTACTTC. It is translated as CASSLSLTSPEQYF.